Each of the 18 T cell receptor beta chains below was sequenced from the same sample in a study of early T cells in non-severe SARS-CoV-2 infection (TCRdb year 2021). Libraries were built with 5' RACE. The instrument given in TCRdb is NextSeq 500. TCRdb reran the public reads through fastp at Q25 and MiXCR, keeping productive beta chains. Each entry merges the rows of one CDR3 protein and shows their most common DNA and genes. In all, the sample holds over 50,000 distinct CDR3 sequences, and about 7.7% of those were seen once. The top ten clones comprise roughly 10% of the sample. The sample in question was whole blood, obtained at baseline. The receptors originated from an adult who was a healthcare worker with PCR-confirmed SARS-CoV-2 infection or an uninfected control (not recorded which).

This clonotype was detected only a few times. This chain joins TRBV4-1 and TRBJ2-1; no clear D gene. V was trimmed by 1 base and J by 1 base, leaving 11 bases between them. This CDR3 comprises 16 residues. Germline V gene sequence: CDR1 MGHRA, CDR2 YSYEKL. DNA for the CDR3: TGCGCCAGCAGCCAAGTCCGAAGCAGGTCCTACAATGAGCAGTTCTTC. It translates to CASSQVRSRSYNEQFF.

For the CDR3, the DNA is TGCAGCGTTGATGTGGGCCAGGTAGGGGCCCAGTACTTC. It codes for CSVDVGQVGAQYF. The chain recombines TRBV29-1 with TRBJ2-5; D is possibly TRBD1 (5 bases). The CDR3 is 13 residues long. The germline V and J ends were trimmed by 3 bases and 9 bases, with 17 bases remaining between them. The germline V gene encodes CDR1 SQVTM and CDR2 ANQGSEA.

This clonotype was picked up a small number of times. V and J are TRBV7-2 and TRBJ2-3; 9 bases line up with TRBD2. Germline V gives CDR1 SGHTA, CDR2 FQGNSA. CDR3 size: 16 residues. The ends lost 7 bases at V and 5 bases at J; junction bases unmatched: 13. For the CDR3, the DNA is TGTGCCAGCACTGGCGGAGCGGGAGGCCGAGGAGATACGCAGTATTTT. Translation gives CASTGGAGGRGDTQYF.

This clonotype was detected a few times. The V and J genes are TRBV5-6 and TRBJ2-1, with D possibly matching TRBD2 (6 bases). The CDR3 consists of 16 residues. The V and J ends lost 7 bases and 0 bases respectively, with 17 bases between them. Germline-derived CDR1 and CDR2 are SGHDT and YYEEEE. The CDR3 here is CASCGTPISSYNEQFF. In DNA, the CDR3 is TGTGCCAGCTGCGGGACTCCGATTAGCTCCTACAATGAGCAGTTCTTC.

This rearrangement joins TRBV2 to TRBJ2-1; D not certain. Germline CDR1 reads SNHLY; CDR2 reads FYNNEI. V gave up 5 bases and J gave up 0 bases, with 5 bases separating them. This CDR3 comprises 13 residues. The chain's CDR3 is CASSRFSYNEQFF. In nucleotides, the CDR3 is TGTGCCAGCAGTCGCTTCTCCTACAATGAGCAGTTCTTC.

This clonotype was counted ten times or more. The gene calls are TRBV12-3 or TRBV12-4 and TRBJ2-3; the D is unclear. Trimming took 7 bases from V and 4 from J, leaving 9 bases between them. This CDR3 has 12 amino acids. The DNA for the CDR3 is TGTGCCAGCAAATTAACCGCAGATACGCAGTATTTT. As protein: CASKLTADTQYF.

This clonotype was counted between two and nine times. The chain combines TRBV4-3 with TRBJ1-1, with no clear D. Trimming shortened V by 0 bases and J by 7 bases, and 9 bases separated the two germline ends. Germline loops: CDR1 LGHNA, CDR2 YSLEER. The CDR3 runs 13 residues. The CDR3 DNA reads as TGCGCCAGCAGCCAAGATGGCAGGAGTGAAGCTTTCTTT. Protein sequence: CASSQDGRSEAFF.

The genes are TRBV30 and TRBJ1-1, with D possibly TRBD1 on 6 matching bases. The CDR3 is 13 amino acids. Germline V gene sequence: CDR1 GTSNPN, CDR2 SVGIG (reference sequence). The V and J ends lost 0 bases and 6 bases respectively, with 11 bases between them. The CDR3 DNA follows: TGTGCCTGGAGTGTACAGGGAACCCCTGAAGCTTTCTTT. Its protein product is CAWSVQGTPEAFF.

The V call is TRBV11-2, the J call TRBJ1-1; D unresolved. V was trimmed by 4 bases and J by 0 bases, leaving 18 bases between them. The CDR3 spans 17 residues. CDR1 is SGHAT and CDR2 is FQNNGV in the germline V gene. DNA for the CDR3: TGTGCCAGCAGCTCCAGTGTGTCCAGGCACTTGAACACTGAAGCTTTCTTT. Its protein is CASSSSVSRHLNTEAFF.

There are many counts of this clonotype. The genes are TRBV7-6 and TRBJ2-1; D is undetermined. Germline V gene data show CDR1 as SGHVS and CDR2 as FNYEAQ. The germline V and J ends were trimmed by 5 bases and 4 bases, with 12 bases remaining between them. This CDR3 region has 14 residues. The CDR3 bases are TGTGCCAGCAGCCCACGAGACGGATACAATGAGCAGTTCTTC. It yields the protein CASSPRDGYNEQFF.

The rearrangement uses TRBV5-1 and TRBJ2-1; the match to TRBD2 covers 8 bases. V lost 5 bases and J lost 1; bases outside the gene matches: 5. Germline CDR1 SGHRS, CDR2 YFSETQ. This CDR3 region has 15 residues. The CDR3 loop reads CASRAGVSSYNEQFF. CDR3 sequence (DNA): TGCGCCAGCAGAGCGGGAGTAAGTTCCTACAATGAGCAGTTCTTC.

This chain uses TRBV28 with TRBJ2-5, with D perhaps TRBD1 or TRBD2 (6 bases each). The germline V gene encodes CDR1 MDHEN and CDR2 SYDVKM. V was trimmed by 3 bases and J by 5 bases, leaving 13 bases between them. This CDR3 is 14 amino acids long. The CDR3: CASSLWGAAETQYF. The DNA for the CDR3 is TGTGCCAGCAGTTTGTGGGGGGCAGCGGAGACCCAGTACTTC. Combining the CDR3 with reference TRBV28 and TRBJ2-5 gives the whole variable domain DVKVTQSSRYLVKRTGEKVFLECVQDMDHENMFWYRQDPGLGLRLIYFSYDVKMKEKGDIPEGYSVSREKKERFSLILESASTNQTSMYLCASSLWGAAETQYFGPGTRLLVL.

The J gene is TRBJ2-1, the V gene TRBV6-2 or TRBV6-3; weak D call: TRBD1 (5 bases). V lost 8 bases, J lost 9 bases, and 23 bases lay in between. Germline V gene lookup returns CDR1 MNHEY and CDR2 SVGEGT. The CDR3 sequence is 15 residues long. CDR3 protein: CASQQLRGGSGEQFF. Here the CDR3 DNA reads TGTGCCAGCCAACAACTTAGGGGTGGTTCCGGTGAGCAGTTCTTC.

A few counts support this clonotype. CDR3 bases: TGTGCCAGCAGTTTTGGCGTTGGGGCCCTGGGGGGCTACACCTTC. Its translation is CASSFGVGALGGYTF. This chain connects TRBV12-3 or TRBV12-4 to TRBJ1-2; tentatively, D is TRBD1 (5 bases). Trimming shortened V by 3 bases and J by 8 bases, and 19 bases separated the two germline ends. The CDR3 has 15 residues.

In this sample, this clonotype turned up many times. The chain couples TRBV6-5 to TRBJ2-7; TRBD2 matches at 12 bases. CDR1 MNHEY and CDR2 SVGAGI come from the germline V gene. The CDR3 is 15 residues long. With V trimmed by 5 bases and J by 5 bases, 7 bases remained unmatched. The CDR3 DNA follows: TGTGCCAGCAGTGTTCTAGCGGGAGGGCCGCACGAGCAGTACTTC. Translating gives CASSVLAGGPHEQYF.

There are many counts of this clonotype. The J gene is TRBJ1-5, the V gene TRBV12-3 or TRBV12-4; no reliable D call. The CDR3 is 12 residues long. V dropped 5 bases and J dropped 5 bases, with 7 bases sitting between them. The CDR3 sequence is CASSPPDQPQHF. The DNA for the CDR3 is TGTGCCAGCAGTCCGCCGGATCAGCCCCAGCATTTT.

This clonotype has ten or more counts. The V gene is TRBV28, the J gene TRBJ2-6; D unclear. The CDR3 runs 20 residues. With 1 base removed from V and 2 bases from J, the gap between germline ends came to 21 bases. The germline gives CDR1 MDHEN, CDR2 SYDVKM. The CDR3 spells CASSLSKGSGDWAGANVLTF. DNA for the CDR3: TGTGCCAGCAGTTTATCAAAAGGATCAGGAGATTGGGCTGGGGCCAACGTCCTGACTTTC.

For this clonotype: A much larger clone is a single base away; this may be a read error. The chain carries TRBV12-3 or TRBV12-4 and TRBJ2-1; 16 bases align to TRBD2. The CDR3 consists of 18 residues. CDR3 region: CTSSLGGLAGGLLDEQFF. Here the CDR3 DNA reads TGTACCAGCAGTTTAGGGGGACTAGCGGGAGGGCTTTTGGATGAGCAGTTCTTC.